This T cell receptor (beta chain) was recovered during a study of regulatory T cells in long-lasting Graves disease. Study-wide findings and caveats: Thyroid tissue went unstudied; only peripheral blood was examined. Public clonotype sharing was higher in persistent than newly diagnosed patients.

About this clonotype: Its cognate antigen is unknown.

HTBI primers from iRepertoire and Arm-PCR of CDR3 regions yielded the TCR beta libraries. TCRdb reprocessed the multiplex PCR reads with MiXCR, giving one entry per CDR3 protein. This repertoire shows about 440,000 distinct CDR3 sequences, approximately 16% found once; its top ten account for about 10%. Sample time point: newly diagnosed GD, antithyroid drugs for less than 3 months. There was RNA extracted from PBMCs, and the TCR library was made from it. Germline V gives CDR1 MGHRA, CDR2 YSYEKL. This CDR3 has 17 residues. V was cut by 0 bases and J by 7 bases, with 16 bases left in between. These data were likewise used in another study, on T cells in Graves' hyperthyroidism and ophthalmopathy. That publication notes: In the blood, most expanded thyroid clonotypes above 0.001 appeared as well.

The sample here was peripheral blood mononuclear cells (PBMCs), taken at new diagnosis, from a patient treated with antithyroid drugs. V gene TRBV4-1 combines with J gene TRBJ1-6; D is unclear. This TCR came from a woman aged 25 to 39 with Graves disease. CDR3 nucleotide sequence: TGCGCCAGCAGCCAAGATGGTAGCGGCAGACCGAATTCACCCCTCCACTTT. Translated, it gives CASSQDGSGRPNSPLHF.